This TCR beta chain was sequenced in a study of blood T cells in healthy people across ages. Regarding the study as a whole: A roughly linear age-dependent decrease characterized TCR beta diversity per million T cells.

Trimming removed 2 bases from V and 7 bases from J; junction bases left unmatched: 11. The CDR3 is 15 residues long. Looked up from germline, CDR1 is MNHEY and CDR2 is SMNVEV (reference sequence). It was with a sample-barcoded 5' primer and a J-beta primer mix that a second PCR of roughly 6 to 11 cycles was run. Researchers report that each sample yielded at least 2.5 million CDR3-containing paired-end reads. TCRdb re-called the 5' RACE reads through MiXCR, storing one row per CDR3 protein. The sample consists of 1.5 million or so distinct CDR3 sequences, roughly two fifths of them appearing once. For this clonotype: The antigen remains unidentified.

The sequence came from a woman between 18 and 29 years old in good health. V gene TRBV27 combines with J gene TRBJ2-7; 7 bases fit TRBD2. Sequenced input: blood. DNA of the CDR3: TGTGCCAGCAGTTTAGCGGGGTCCGGGGGGAATGAGCAGTACTTC. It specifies CASSLAGSGGNEQYF.